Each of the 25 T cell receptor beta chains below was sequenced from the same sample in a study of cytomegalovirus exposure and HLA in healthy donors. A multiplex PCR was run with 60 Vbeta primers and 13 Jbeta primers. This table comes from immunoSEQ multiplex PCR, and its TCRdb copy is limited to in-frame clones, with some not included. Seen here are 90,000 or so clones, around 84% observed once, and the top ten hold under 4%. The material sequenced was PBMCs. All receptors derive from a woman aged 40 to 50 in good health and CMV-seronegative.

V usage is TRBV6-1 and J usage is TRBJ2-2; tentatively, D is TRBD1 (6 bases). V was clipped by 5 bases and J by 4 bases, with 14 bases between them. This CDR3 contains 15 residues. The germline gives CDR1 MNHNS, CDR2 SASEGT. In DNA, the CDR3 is TGTGCCAGCAGTAGGGTACAGGGTACCACCGGGGAGCTGTTTTTT. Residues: CASSRVQGTTGELFF.

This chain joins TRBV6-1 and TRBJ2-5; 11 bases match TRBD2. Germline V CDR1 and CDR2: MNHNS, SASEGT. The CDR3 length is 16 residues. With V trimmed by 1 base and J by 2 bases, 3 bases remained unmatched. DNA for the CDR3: TGTGCCAGCAGTGAAGTAGCGGGAGGGATTCAAGAGACCCAGTACTTC. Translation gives CASSEVAGGIQETQYF.

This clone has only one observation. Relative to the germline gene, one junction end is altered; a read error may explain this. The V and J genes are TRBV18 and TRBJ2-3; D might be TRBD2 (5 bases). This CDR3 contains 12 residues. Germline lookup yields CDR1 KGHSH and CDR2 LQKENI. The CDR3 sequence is CASSPLVDTQYF. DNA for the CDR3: TGTGCCAGCTCCCCACTAGTTGATACGCAGTATTTT.

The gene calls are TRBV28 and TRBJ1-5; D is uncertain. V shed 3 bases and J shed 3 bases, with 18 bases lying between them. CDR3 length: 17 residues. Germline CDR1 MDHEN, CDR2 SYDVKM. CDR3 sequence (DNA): TGTGCCAGCAGTTTTATTGTACGGAGCCGATCCAATCAGCCCCAGCATTTT. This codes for CASSFIVRSRSNQPQHF.

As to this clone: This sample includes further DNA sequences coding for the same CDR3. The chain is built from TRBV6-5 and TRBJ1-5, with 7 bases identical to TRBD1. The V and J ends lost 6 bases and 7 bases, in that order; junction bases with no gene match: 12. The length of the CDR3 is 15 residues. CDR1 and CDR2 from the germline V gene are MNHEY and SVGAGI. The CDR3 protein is CASSRRGDLGQPQHF. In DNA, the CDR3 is TGTGCCAGCAGCCGCAGGGGGGACCTGGGGCAGCCCCAGCATTTT.

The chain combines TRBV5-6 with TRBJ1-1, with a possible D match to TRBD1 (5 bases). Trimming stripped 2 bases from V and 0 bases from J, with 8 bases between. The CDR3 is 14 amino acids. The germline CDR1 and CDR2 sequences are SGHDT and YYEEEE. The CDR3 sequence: CASSFGAVNTEAFF. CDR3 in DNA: TGTGCCAGCAGCTTTGGGGCAGTGAACACTGAAGCTTTCTTT. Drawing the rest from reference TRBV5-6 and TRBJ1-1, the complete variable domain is DAGVTQSPTHLIKTRGQQVTLRCSPKSGHDTVSWYQQALGQGPQFIFQYYEEEERQRGNFPDRFSGHQFPNYSSELNVNALLLGDSALYLCASSFGAVNTEAFFGQGTRLTVV.

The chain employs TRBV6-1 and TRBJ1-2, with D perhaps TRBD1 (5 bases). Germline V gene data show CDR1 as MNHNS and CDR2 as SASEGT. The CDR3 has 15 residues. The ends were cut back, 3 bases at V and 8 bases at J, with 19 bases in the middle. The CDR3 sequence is CASSDRQSPPRGYTF. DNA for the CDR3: TGTGCCAGCAGTGATCGACAGTCTCCCCCAAGAGGCTACACCTTC.

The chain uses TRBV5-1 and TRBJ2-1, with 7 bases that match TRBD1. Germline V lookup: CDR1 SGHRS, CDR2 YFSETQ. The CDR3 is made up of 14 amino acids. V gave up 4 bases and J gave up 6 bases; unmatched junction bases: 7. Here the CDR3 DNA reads TGCGCCAGCAGCCAACTGACAGGGAGCAATGAGCAGTTCTTC. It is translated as CASSQLTGSNEQFF. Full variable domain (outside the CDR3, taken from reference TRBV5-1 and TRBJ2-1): KAGVTQTPRYLIKTRGQQVTLSCSPISGHRSVSWYQQTPGQGLQFLFEYFSETQRNKGNFPGRFSGRQFSNSRSEMNVSTLELGDSALYLCASSQLTGSNEQFFGPGTRLTVL.

Here the CDR3 DNA reads TGTGCCAGCTCACCGGGACGAGCGGGAGGGCCGAGGGAGCAGTACTTC. This encodes CASSPGRAGGPREQYF. This rearrangement joins TRBV18 to TRBJ2-7; 10 nucleotides match TRBD2. Trimming at V came to 3 bases and at J to 7 bases, leaving 12 bases not matched to a gene. The CDR3 runs to 16 residues. The germline V gene has CDR1 KGHSH and CDR2 LQKENI.

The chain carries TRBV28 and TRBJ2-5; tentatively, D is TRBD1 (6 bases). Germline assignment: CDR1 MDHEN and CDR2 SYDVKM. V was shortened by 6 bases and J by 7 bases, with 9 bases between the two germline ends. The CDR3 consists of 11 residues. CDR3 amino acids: CASRRQVTQYF. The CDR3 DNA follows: TGTGCCAGCAGACGACAGGTGACCCAGTACTTC.

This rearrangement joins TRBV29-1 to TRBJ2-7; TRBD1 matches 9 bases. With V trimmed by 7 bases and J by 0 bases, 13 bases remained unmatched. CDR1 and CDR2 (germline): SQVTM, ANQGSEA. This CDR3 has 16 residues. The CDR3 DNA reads TGCAGCGCTGGGGGGATCCCGGGACAGGGCTCCTACGAGCAGTACTTC. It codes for CSAGGIPGQGSYEQYF.

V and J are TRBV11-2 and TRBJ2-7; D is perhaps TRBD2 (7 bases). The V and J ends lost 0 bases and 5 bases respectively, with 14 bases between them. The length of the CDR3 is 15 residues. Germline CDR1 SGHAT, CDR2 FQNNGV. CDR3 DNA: TGTGCCAGCAGCTTAGAGGGGGGGCAGGGGCACGAGCAGTACTTC. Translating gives CASSLEGGQGHEQYF.

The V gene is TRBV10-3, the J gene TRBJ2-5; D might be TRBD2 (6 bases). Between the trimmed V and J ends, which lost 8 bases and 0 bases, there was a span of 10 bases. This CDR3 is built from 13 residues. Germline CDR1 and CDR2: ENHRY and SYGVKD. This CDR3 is CAIAGQNQETQYF. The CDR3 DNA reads TGTGCCATCGCGGGGCAGAACCAAGAGACCCAGTACTTC.

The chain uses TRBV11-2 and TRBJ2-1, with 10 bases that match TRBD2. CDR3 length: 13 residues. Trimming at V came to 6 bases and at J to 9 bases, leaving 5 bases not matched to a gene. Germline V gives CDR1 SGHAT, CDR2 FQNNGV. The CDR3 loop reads CASRLLAGGEQFF. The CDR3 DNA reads TGTGCCAGCAGATTGTTAGCGGGGGGTGAGCAGTTCTTC.

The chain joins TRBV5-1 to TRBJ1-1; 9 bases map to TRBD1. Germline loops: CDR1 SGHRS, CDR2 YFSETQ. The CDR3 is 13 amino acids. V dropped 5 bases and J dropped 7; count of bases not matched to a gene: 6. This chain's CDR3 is CASSTGGASEAFF. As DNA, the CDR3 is TGCGCCAGCAGTACAGGGGGCGCAAGTGAAGCTTTCTTT.

CDR3 loop: CAWGRAGSDQYF. The CDR3 DNA reads TGTGCCTGGGGGAGGGCAGGGAGTGACCAGTACTTC. The V gene is TRBV30, the J gene TRBJ2-5; the match to TRBD2 covers 7 bases. Trimming at V came to 5 bases and at J to 10 bases, leaving 10 bases not matched to a gene. Germline-derived CDR1 and CDR2 are GTSNPN and SVGIG (reference sequence). The CDR3 spans 12 residues.

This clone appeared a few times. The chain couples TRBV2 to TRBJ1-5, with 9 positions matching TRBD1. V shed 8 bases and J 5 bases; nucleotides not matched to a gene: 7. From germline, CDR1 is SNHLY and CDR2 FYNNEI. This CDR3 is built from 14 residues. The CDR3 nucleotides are TGTGCCAGCGTCTGGCGACAGGGGGATCAGCCCCAGCATTTT. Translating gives CASVWRQGDQPQHF.

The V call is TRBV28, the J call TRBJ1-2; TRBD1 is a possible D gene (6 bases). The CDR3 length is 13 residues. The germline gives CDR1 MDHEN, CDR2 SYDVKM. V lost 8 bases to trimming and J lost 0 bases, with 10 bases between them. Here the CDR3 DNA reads TGTGCCAGCCTGGACAGAGCTAACTATGGCTACACCTTC. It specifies CASLDRANYGYTF.

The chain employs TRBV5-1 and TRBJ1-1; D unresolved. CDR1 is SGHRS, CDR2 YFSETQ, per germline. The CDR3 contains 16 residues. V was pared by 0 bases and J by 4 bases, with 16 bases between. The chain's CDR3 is CASSLEGLGGSTEAFF. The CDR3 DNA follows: TGCGCCAGCAGCTTGGAAGGCCTGGGTGGGAGCACTGAAGCTTTCTTT.

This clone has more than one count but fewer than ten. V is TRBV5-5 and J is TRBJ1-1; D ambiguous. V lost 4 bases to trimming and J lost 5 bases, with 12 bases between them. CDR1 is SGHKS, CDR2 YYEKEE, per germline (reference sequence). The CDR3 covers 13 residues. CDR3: CASSRVLLTEAFF. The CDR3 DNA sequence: TGTGCCAGCAGCCGGGTACTACTTACTGAAGCTTTCTTT.

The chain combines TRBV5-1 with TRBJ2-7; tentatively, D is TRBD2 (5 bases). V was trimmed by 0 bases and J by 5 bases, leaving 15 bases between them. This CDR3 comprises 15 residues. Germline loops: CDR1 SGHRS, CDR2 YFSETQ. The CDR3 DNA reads TGCGCCAGCAGCTTGGCCGCTAGCACGTTAAACGAGCAGTACTTC. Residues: CASSLAASTLNEQYF.

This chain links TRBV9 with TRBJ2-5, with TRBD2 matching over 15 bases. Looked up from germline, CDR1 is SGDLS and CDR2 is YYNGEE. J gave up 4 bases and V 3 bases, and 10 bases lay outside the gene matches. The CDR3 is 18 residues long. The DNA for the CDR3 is TGTGCCAGCAGCGGGGGGACTAGCGGGAGGAAGGTCCGAGAGACCCAGTACTTC. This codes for CASSGGTSGRKVRETQYF.

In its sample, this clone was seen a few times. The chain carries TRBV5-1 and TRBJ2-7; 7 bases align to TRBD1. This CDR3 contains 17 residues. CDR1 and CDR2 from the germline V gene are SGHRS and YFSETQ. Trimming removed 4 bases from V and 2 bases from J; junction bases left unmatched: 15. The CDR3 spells CASSHRFRDRITYEQYF. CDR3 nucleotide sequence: TGCGCCAGCAGCCACCGCTTTCGGGACAGAATTACCTACGAGCAGTACTTC.

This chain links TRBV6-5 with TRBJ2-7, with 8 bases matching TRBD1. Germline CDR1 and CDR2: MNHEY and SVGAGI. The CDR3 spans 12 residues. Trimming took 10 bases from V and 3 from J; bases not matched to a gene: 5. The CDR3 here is CATRQGIYEQYF. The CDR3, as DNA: TGTGCCACCCGACAGGGGATCTACGAGCAGTACTTC.

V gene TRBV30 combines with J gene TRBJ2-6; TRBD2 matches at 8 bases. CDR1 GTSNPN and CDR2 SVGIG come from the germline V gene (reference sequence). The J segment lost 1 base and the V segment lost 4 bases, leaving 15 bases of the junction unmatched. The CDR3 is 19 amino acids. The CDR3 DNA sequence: TGTGCCTGGAATACTAGGAGGACGGGAGGGCCTTCTGGGGCCAACGTCCTGACTTTC. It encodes CAWNTRRTGGPSGANVLTF.